The rows below give T cell receptor beta chains drawn from one sample of a study of cytomegalovirus exposure and HLA in healthy donors. Clones were sequenced by immunoSEQ multiplex PCR, and TCRdb holds only the in-frame ones, with some missing. The table includes around 99,000 clones, approximately 73% detected once. The sequenced sample was PBMCs. The receptor set was obtained from a man aged 35 to 55 in good health and CMV-seronegative. Each CDR3 is given with its conserved first and last residue. The D gene is left open where the match is weak. Rows give clone size only sometimes, using once, few, many, or a class for an expanded clone.

clone_size	cdr3_length	v_call	d_call	j_call	cdr3_nt	cdr3_aa
few	15	TRBV6-1	NA	TRBJ1-2	TGTGCCAGCAGTGATGGGGGGACGCAATACTATGGCTACACCTTC	CASSDGGTQYYGYTF
NA	14	TRBV7-2	TRBD1	TRBJ2-7	TGTGCCAGCGGCATCGACAGGGGGCAGTACGAGCAGTACTTC	CASGIDRGQYEQYF
NA	14	TRBV6-5	NA	TRBJ1-2	TGTGCCAGCAGTTACTCAGGTGGAGGGGCCGGCTACACCTTC	CASSYSGGGAGYTF
few	15	TRBV28	NA	TRBJ2-5	TGTGCCAGCAGTTTGGGCGGTCTAGCGAAAGAGACCCAGTACTTC	CASSLGGLAKETQYF
NA	14	TRBV27	NA	TRBJ2-1	TGTGCCAGCCTGGGCCCTTGGCCCACCAATGAGCAGTTCTTC	CASLGPWPTNEQFF
NA	15	TRBV9	NA	TRBJ1-5	TGTGCCAGCAGCGTAGACCGGGGGGCTCATCAGCCCCAGCATTTT	CASSVDRGAHQPQHF
NA	14	TRBV6-1	TRBD1	TRBJ2-7	TGTGCCAGCAGATCCGGGACAGGGGGCCTCGAGCAGTACTTC	CASRSGTGGLEQYF
NA	15	TRBV27	NA	TRBJ1-2	TGTGCCAGCAGTTTTAGGGCAGGGGTGAGCTATGGCTACACCTTC	CASSFRAGVSYGYTF
NA	14	TRBV5-1	TRBD1	TRBJ1-4	TGCGCCAGCAGCTTGGGACAGGGTGGGGAAAAACTGTTTTTT	CASSLGQGGEKLFF
once	15	TRBV7-7	NA	TRBJ2-1	TGTGCTAGCAGTTCAAACAGGGGAGGTTTACAGGAGCAGTTCTTC	CASSSNRGGLQEQFF
NA	16	TRBV5-1	NA	TRBJ1-6	TGCGCCAGCAGCTTGGCGGACAGACCAAACAGTTCACCCCTCCACTTT	CASSLADRPNSSPLHF